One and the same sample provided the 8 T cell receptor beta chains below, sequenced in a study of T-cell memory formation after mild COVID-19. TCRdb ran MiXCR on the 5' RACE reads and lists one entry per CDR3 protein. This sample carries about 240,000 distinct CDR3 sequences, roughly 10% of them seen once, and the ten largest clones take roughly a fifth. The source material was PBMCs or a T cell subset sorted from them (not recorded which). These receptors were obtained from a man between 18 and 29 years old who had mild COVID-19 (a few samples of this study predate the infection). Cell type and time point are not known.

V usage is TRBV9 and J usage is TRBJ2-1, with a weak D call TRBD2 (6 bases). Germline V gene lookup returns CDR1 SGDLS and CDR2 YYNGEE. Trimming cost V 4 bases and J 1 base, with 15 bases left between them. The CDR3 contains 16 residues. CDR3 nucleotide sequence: TGTGCCAGCAGCCCGCCCGGGGGTTTGTCCTACAATGAGCAGTTCTTC. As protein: CASSPPGGLSYNEQFF.

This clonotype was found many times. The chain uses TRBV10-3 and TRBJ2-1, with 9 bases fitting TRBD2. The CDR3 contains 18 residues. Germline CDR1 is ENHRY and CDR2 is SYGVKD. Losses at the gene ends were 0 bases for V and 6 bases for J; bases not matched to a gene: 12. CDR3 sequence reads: CAISESIYSGGNRNEQFF. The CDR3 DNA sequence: TGTGCCATCAGTGAGTCCATTTATAGCGGGGGAAATCGCAATGAGCAGTTCTTC.

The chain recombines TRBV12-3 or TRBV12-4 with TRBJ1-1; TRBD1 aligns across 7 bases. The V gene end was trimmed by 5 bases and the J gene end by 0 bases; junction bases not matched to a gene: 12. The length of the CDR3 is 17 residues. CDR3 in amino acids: CASSVGQLLPMNTEAFF. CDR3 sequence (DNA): TGTGCCAGCAGTGTGGGACAGCTACTTCCTATGAACACTGAAGCTTTCTTT.

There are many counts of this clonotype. CDR3: CASSLGGRSIGAQYF. CDR3 DNA: TGCGCCAGCAGCTTGGGCGGGAGGTCCATCGGGGCCCAGTACTTC. This sequence joins TRBV5-1 and TRBJ2-5, with 8 bases lining up with TRBD2. V dropped 0 bases and J dropped 9; count of bases not matched to a gene: 10. Per germline, CDR1 SGHRS and CDR2 YFSETQ. The CDR3 runs to 15 residues.

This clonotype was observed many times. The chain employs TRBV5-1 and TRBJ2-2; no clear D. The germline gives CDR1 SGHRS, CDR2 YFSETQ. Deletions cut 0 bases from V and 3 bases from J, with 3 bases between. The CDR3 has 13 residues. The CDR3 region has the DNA TGCGCCAGCAGCTTGGGACACACCGGGGAGCTGTTTTTT. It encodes CASSLGHTGELFF.

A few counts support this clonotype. The DNA of the CDR3 is TGCGCCAGCAGCACGGGACAGGGGGAGGACGAGCAGTACTTC. Its protein is CASSTGQGEDEQYF. This chain uses TRBV5-1 with TRBJ2-7; 11 positions agree with TRBD1. CDR3 length: 14 residues. CDR1 and CDR2 (germline): SGHRS, YFSETQ. V lost 4 bases to trimming and J lost 5 bases; unmatched junction nucleotides: 5.

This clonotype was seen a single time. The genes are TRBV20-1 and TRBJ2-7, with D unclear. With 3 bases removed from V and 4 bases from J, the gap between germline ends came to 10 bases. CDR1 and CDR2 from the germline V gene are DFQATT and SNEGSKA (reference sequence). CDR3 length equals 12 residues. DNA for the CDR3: TGCAGTGCTAGTAAGGCAGAGTACGAGCAGTACTTC. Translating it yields CSASKAEYEQYF.

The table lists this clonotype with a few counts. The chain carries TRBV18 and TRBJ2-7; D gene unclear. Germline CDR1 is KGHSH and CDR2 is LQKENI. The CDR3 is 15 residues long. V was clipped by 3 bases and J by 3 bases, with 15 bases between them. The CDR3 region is CASSPSGQAGYEQYV. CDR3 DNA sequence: TGTGCCAGCTCACCCTCCGGGCAGGCCGGCTACGAGCAGTACGTC.